Below are 10 T cell receptor beta chains sequenced from a single sample in a study of blood T cells in healthy people across ages. Together with a sample-barcoded 5' primer, a J-beta primer mix was included in a second PCR lasting 7 to 11 cycles. A single record per CDR3 protein comes from TCRdb applying MiXCR to the 5' RACE reads. The profile shows approximately 730,000 distinct CDR3 sequences, about 40% of them singletons. The sample was blood. The source of these receptors is an older woman in good health.

This clonotype was seen a handful of times. The rearrangement joins TRBV20-1 to TRBJ2-5; 8 positions match TRBD2. There are 17 residues in the CDR3. V shed 4 bases and J 2 bases; nucleotides not matched to a gene: 15. The germline V gene encodes CDR1 DFQATT and CDR2 SNEGSKA (reference sequence). CDR3 protein: CSANGVGGSGVQETQYF. The CDR3 region has the DNA TGCAGTGCTAATGGGGTCGGTGGTAGCGGGGTTCAAGAGACCCAGTACTTC.

This chain uses TRBV9 with TRBJ2-4, with no clear D. From germline, CDR1 is SGDLS and CDR2 YYNGEE. V was trimmed by 0 bases and J by 0 bases, leaving 7 bases between them. The CDR3 sequence is 15 residues long. The DNA of the CDR3 is TGTGCCAGCAGCGTAGGCCAGGTAGCCAAAAACATTCAGTACTTC. Protein: CASSVGQVAKNIQYF.

Regarding this clonotype: Possible read error: a much larger clone is one base away. This chain joins TRBV3-1 and TRBJ2-7, with TRBD1 matching 8 bases. Trimming cost V 1 base and J 9 bases; bases outside gene matches: 11. The CDR3 spans 15 residues. Germline V gene data show CDR1 as LGHDT and CDR2 as YNNKEL (reference sequence). The CDR3 is CASSQGKGQANRQYF. The CDR3 nucleotides are TGTGCCAGCAGCCAAGGTAAGGGACAGGCGAACCGGCAGTACTTC.

This clonotype was observed a handful of times. The chain employs TRBV24-1 and TRBJ2-6; 8 bases map to TRBD2. The germline V gene has CDR1 KGHDR and CDR2 SFDVKD. V lost 10 bases and J lost 2; bases outside the gene matches: 6. CDR3 length equals 15 residues. CDR3 bases: TGTGCCACAAGTCGGGGGGGAACTGGGGCCAACGTCCTGACTTTC. Its translation is CATSRGGTGANVLTF.

V usage is TRBV27 and J usage is TRBJ2-3; 7 bases map to TRBD2. CDR1 and CDR2 from the germline V gene are MNHEY and SMNVEV (reference sequence). There are 17 residues in the CDR3. Germline trimming cut 3 bases from V and 2 bases from J; bases unmatched to any gene: 11. The DNA of the CDR3 is TGTGCCAGCAGTTTCGCACTAGCGAAAATCAACACAGATACGCAGTATTTT. It encodes CASSFALAKINTDTQYF.

In its sample, this clonotype was seen a few times. The chain recombines TRBV7-2 with TRBJ2-7; TRBD2 is a possible D gene (5 bases). V shed 2 bases and J shed 0 bases, with 14 bases lying between them. The germline gives CDR1 SGHTA, CDR2 FQGNSA. CDR3 length: 16 amino acids. CDR3 loop: CASSLTGDSASYEQYF. As DNA, the CDR3 is TGTGCCAGCAGCTTAACGGGCGATAGCGCCTCCTACGAGCAGTACTTC.

This rearrangement joins TRBV29-1 to TRBJ1-1, with 7 bases matching TRBD1. Germline V gene lookup returns CDR1 SQVTM and CDR2 ANQGSEA. V lost 1 base, J lost 8 bases, and 7 bases stayed unmatched. The CDR3 is 13 residues long. In DNA, the CDR3 is TGCAGCGTTGAAGGGGGGACAGTAGAGGAAGCTTTCTTT. Residues: CSVEGGTVEEAFF.

The V and J genes are TRBV6-1 and TRBJ2-1; 11 bases align to TRBD2. V shed 10 bases and J 0 bases; nucleotides not matched to a gene: 11. Germline CDR1 and CDR2: MNHNS and SASEGT. The length of the CDR3 is 17 residues. CDR3 coding DNA: TGTGCCACCCATGGACTAGCGGGTGGAAGCTCCTACAATGAGCAGTTCTTC. It translates to CATHGLAGGSSYNEQFF.

The chain couples TRBV4-3 to TRBJ2-7, with TRBD2 identical over 9 bases. The germline CDR1 and CDR2 sequences are LGHNA and YSLEER. V trimming: 0 bases; J trimming: 0 bases; junction bases outside the gene matches: 12. The CDR3 is 19 amino acids. The CDR3 coding sequence is TGCGCCAGCAGCCAAGATCGAGGTGGAGGACTAGCGAACTCCTACGAGCAGTACTTC. The encoded protein is CASSQDRGGGLANSYEQYF.

This chain connects TRBV9 to TRBJ2-1; 7 bases are a match to TRBD2. From germline, CDR1 is SGDLS and CDR2 YYNGEE. This CDR3 comprises 15 residues. Trimming removed 1 base from V and 3 bases from J; junction bases left unmatched: 4. The CDR3 bases are TGTGCCAGCAGCGTAACGGCGGGAGACTACAATGAGCAGTTCTTC. Protein sequence: CASSVTAGDYNEQFF.